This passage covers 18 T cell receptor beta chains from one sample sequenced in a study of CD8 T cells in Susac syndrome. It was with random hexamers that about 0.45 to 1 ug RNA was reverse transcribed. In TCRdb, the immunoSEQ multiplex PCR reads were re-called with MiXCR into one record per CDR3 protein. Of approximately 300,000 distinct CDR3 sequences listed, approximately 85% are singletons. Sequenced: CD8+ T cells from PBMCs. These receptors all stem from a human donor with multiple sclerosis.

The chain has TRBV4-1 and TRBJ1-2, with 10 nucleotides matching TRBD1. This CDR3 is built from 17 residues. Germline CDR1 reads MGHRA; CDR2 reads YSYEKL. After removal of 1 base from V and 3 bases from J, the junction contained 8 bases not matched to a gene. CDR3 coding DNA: TGCGCCAGCAGCCAAGTATACGGGACAGGGGCCCACTATGGCTACACCTTC. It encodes CASSQVYGTGAHYGYTF.

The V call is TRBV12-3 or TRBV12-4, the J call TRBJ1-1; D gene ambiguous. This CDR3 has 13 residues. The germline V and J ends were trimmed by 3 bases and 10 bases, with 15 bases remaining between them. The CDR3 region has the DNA TGTGCCAGCAGTTTCCCGACTCCCGGAGGAGCTTTCTTT. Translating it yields CASSFPTPGGAFF.

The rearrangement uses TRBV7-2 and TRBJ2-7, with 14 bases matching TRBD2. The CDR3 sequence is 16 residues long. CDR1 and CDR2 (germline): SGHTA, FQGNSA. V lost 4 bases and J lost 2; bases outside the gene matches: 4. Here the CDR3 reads CASSYGLAGGTYEQYF. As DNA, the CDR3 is TGTGCCAGCAGCTATGGACTAGCGGGAGGAACCTACGAGCAGTACTTC.

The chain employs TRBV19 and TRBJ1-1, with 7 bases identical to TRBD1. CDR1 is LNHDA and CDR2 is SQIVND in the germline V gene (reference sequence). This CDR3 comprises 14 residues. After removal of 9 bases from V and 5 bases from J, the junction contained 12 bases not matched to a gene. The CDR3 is CASLDRGGWTEAFF. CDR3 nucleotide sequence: TGTGCCAGCCTTGACAGAGGGGGCTGGACTGAAGCTTTCTTT. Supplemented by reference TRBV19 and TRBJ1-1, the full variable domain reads DGGITQSPKYLFRKEGQNVTLSCEQNLNHDAMYWYRQDPGQGLRLIYYSQIVNDFQKGDIAEGYSVSREKKESFPLTVTSAQKNPTAFYLCASLDRGGWTEAFFGQGTRLTVV.

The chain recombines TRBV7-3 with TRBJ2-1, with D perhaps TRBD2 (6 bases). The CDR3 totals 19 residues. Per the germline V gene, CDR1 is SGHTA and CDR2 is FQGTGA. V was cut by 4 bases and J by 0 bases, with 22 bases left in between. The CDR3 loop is CASSSGAGLASSSYNEQFF. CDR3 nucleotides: TGTGCCAGCAGCTCCGGGGCCGGGCTAGCGTCGAGCTCCTACAATGAGCAGTTCTTC.

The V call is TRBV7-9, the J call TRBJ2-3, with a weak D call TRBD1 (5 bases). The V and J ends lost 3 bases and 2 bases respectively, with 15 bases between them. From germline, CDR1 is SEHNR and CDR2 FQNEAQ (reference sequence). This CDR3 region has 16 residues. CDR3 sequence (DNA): TGTGCCAGCAGCTTGGCTCTGGGGCGCATCACAGATACGCAGTATTTT. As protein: CASSLALGRITDTQYF.

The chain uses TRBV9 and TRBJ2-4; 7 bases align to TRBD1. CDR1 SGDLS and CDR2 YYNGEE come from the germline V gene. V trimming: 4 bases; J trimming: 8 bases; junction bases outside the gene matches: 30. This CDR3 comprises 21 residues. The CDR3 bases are TGTGCCAGCAGCCACCCGAAGCCGGGACAGAGAATTGTGGGACATGAGGACATTCAGTACTTC. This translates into CASSHPKPGQRIVGHEDIQYF.

CDR3 bases: TGCAGTGCTCGACTCTCCTACGAGCAGTACTTC. This encodes CSARLSYEQYF. The rearrangement links TRBV20-1 to TRBJ2-7; D not resolved. CDR1 DFQATT and CDR2 SNEGSKA come from the germline V gene (reference sequence). Deletions cut 5 bases from V and 0 bases from J, with 5 bases between. The CDR3 extends over 11 amino acids.

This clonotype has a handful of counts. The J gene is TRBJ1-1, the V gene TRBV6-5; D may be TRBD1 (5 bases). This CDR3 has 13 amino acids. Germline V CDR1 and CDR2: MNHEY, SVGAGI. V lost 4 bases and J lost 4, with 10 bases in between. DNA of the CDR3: TGTGCCAGCAGTTGGGGTGGGGGCACTGAAGCTTTCTTT. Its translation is CASSWGGGTEAFF.

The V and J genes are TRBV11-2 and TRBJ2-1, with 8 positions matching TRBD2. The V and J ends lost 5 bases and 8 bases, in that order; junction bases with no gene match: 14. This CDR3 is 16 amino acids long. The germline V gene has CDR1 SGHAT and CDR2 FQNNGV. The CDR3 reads CASSPGPGGAEDEQFF. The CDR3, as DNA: TGTGCCAGCAGCCCTGGACCGGGAGGGGCTGAGGATGAGCAGTTCTTC.

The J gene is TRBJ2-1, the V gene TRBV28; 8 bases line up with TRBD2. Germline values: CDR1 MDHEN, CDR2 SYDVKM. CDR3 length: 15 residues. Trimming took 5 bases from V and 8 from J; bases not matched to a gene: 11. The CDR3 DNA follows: TGTGCCAGCAGTCCAACTAGCGGAGTTGAGGATGAGCAGTTCTTC. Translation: CASSPTSGVEDEQFF.

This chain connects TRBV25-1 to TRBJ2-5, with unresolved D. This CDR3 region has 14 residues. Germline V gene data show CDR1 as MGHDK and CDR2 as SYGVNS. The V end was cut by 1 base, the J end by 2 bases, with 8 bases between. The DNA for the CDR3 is TGTGCCAGCAGTGAATTAGGAGCTCAAGAGACCCAGTACTTC. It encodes CASSELGAQETQYF.

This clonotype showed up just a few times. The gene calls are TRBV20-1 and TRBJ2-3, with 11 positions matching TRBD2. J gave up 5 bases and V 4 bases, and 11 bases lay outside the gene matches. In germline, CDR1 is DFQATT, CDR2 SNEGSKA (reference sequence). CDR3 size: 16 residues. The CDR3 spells CSAILLAGDPVDTQYF. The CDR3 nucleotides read TGCAGTGCTATTTTACTAGCGGGAGACCCGGTAGATACGCAGTATTTT.

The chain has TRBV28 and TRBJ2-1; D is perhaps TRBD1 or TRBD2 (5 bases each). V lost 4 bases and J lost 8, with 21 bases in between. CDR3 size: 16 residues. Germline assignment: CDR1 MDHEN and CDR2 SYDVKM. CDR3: CASSYPGRVEFDEQFF. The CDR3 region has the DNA TGTGCCAGCAGTTACCCAGGGAGAGTGGAGTTTGATGAGCAGTTCTTC.

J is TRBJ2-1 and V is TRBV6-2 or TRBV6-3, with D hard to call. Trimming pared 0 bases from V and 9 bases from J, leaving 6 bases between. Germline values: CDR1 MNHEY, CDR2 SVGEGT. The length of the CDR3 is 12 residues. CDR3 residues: CASSYSSFEQFF. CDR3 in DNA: TGTGCCAGCAGTTACTCGTCCTTTGAGCAGTTCTTC.

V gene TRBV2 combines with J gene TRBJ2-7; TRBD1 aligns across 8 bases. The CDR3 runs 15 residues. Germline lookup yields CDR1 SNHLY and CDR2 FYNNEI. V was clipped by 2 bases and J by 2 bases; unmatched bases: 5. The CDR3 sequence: CASSERRDRPYEQYF. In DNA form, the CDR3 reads TGTGCCAGCAGTGAAAGGAGGGACAGGCCCTACGAGCAGTACTTC.

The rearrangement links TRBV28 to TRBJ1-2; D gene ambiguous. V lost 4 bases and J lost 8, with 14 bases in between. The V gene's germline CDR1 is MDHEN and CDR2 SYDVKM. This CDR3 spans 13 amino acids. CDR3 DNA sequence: TGTGCCAGCAGTTCCTGGTCGGGTTCCGGCTACACCTTC. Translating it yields CASSSWSGSGYTF.

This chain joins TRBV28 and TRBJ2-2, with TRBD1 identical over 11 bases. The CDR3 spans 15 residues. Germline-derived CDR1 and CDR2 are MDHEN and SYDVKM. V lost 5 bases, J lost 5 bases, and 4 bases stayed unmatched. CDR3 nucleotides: TGTGCCAGCAGTAAAGGACAGGGGGCAACCGGGGAGCTGTTTTTT. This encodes CASSKGQGATGELFF. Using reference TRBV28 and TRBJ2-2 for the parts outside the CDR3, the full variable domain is DVKVTQSSRYLVKRTGEKVFLECVQDMDHENMFWYRQDPGLGLRLIYFSYDVKMKEKGDIPEGYSVSREKKERFSLILESASTNQTSMYLCASSKGQGATGELFFGEGSRLTVL.